This T cell receptor beta chain was recovered during a study of T cell responses to AZD1222 COVID-19 vaccine. Study results and caveats: Two AZD1222 administrations were followed by greater Spike-specific TCR breadth and depth. Mostly white British, mostly female donors; authors suggested clonal diversity may be underestimated. Among AZD1222 vaccinees, only 5 to 7 were seropositive at baseline. Dominant CD4 TCR responses targeted spike regions 160-218 and 743-854.

Regarding this clone: Its antigen remains unidentified.

V was pared by 3 bases and J by 8 bases, with 8 bases between. CDR3 length: 12 residues. CDR1 and CDR2 (germline): SGHAT, FQNNGV. The repertoire was sequenced with immunoSEQ multiplex PCR; TCRdb's copy has only in-frame clones and lacks some. The sample carries about 140,000 clones, 90% to 95% recorded once. The sequence was collected from an adult who received the AZD1222 COVID-19 vaccine. The chain uses TRBV11-2 and TRBJ2-1, with a weak D call TRBD1 (5 bases). The specimen was peripheral blood, collected 28 days after the second AZD1222 dose. CDR3 sequence: CASSFKGDEQFF. CDR3 sequence (DNA): TGTGCCAGCAGCTTCAAAGGGGATGAGCAGTTCTTC.